Given below is one TCR beta chain in context. This entry comes from a study of OX40 agonist ivuxolimab in advanced cancers. Here immunoSEQ multiplex PCR was the method, and the copy in TCRdb shows in-frame clones only, minus some. The sample consists of 65,000 to 80,000 clones, about 86% of them appearing once. Blood sampling was done at baseline, cycle 4 day 1, and cycle 7 day 1. The CDR3 runs to 16 residues. Germline CDR1 is SGHKS and CDR2 is YYEKEE (reference sequence). V shed 3 bases and J shed 6 bases, with 18 bases lying between them. The V gene is TRBV5-5, the J gene TRBJ2-2; D not certain. The sequencing here drew on CD4+ or CD8+ T cells sorted from blood, taken in a trial of the OX40 agonist ivuxolimab. The receptor was derived from an adult with an advanced solid tumor such as melanoma, head and neck, liver or kidney cancer. The CDR3 nucleotides are TGTGCCAGCAGCTCAAGGTGGGGATTGGACGCCGGGGAGCTGTTTTTT. Encoded protein: CASSSRWGLDAGELFF.